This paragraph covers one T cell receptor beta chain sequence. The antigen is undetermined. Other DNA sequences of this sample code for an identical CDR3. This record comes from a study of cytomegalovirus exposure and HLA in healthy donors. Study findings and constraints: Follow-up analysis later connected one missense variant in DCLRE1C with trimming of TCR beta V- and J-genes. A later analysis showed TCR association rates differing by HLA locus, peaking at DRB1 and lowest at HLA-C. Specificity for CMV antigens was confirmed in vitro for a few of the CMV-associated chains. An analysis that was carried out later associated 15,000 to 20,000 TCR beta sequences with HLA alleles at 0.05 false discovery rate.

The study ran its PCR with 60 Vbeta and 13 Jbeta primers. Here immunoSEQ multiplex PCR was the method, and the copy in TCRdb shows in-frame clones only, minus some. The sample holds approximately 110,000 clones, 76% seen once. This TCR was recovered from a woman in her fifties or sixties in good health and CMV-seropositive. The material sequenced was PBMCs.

This CDR3 reads CASRAQETQYF. The CDR3 region has the DNA TGTGCCAGCAGAGCTCAAGAGACCCAGTACTTC. The chain combines TRBV2 with TRBJ2-5; D gene uncertain. V lost 6 bases to trimming and J lost 2 bases, with 4 bases between them. Germline loops: CDR1 SNHLY, CDR2 FYNNEI. The CDR3 covers 11 residues.